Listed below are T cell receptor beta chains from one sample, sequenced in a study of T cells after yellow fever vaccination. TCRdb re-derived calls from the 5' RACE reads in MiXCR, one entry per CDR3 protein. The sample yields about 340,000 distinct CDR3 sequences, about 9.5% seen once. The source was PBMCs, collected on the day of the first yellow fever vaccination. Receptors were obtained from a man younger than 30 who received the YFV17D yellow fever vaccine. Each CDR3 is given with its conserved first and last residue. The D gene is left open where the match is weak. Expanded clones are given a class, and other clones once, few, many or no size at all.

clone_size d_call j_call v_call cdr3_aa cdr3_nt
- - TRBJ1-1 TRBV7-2 CASSLVYEKAFF TGTGCCAGCAGCTTAGTTTACGAGAAAGCTTTCTTT
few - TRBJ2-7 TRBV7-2 CASSFRKGGEQYF TGTGCCAGCAGCTTTAGAAAGGGCGGCGAGCAGTACTTC
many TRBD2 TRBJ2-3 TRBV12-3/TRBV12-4 CASSFVPGGTQYF TGTGCCAGCAGTTTTGTCCCGGGGGGTACGCAGTATTTT
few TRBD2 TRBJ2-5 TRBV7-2 CASSLMGGSHETQYF TGTGCCAGCAGCTTAATGGGGGGGTCTCACGAGACCCAGTACTTC
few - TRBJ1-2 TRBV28 CASSLGGVANGYTF TGTGCCAGCAGTCTCGGCGGGGTAGCGAATGGCTACACCTTC
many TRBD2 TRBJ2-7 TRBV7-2 CASSPFGGYEQYF TGTGCCAGCAGCCCGTTCGGGGGGTATGAGCAGTACTTC
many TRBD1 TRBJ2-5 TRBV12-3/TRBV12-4 CASSLEGAQETQYF TGTGCCAGCAGTTTAGAGGGGGCACAAGAGACCCAGTACTTC
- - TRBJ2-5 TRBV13 CASSLKGEETQYF TGTGCCAGCAGCTTAAAGGGGGAAGAGACCCAGTACTTC
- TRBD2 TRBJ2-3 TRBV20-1 CSAQRGGTDTQYF TGCAGTGCTCAGCGGGGGGGCACAGATACGCAGTATTTT
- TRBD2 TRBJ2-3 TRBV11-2 CASSLNGLAGGTDTQYF TGTGCCAGCAGCTTAAATGGCCTAGCGGGGGGCACAGATACGCAGTATTTT
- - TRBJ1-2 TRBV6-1 CASSFRAFYGYTF TGTGCCAGCAGCTTCAGGGCTTTCTATGGCTACACCTTC
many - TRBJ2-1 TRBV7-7 CASSPGGSLGQFF TGTGCCAGCAGCCCCGGTGGATCTCTCGGGCAGTTCTTC
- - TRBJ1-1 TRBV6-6 CALTGNTEAFF TGTGCCCTAACCGGGAACACTGAAGCTTTCTTT
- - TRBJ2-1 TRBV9 CANSVGMYNEQFF TGTGCCAACAGCGTGGGGATGTACAATGAGCAGTTCTTC
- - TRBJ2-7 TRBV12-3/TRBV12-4 CASSFNTPYEQYF TGTGCCAGCAGTTTTAATACACCCTACGAGCAGTACTTC
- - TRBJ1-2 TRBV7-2 CASSQGGDGYTF TGTGCCAGCAGCCAGGGAGGGGATGGCTACACCTTC
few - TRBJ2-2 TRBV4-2 CASSQEAVTNTGELFF TGTGCCAGCAGCCAAGAGGCAGTCACGAACACCGGGGAGCTGTTTTTT
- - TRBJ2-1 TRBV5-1 CASSPRDENEQFF TGCGCCAGCAGCCCCCGGGACGAAAATGAGCAGTTCTTC
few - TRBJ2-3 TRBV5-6 CASRSGPLTQITQYF TGTGCCAGCAGGTCCGGGCCTCTGACCCAAATTACGCAGTATTTT
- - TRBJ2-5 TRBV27 CASSLYLDREGF TGTGCCAGCAGTTTATACCTTGACAGGGAGGGCTTC
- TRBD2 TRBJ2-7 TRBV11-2 CASSPGLAEAYEQYF TGTGCCAGCAGCCCCGGACTAGCGGAGGCCTACGAGCAGTACTTC
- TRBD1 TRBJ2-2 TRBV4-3 CASSPRQGSTGELFF TGCGCCAGCAGCCCCCGACAGGGTTCCACCGGGGAGCTGTTTTTT
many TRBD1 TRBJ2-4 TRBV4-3 CASRRQGRRSKNIQYF TGCGCCAGCAGGCGACAGGGGCGACGTTCCAAAAACATTCAGTACTTC
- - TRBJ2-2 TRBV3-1 CASSINRAAGELFF TGTGCCAGCAGTATAAACAGGGCGGCCGGGGAGCTGTTTTTT
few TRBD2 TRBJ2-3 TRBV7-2 CASSSGGGEGTQYF TGTGCCAGCAGCTCGGGGGGGGGCGAAGGTACGCAGTATTTT
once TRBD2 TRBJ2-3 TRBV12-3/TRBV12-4 CASSTSVRGGTDTQYF TGTGCCAGCAGCACCTCGGTACGGGGGGGCACAGATACGCAGTATTTT
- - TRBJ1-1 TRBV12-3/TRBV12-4 CASSFNRDTEAFF TGTGCCAGCAGTTTTAACAGGGACACTGAAGCTTTCTTT
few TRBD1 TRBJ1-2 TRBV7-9 CASSADRVGYGYTF TGTGCCAGCAGCGCAGACAGGGTTGGCTATGGCTACACCTTC
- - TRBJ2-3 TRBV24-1 CATSDYPGREADTQYF TGTGCCACCAGTGATTATCCTGGAAGGGAGGCAGATACGCAGTATTTT
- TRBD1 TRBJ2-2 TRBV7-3 CASSFTSRRQGRISTNTGELFF TGTGCCAGCAGCTTTACCTCTCGTCGACAGGGCCGAATATCAACGAACACCGGGGAGCTGTTTTTT
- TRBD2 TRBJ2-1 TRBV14 CASSPQRGIDEQFF TGTGCCAGCAGCCCGCAGCGGGGGATCGATGAGCAGTTCTTC
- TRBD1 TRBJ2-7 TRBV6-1 CASNRAGTGTGKTYEQYF TGTGCCAGCAATCGGGCGGGGACCGGGACAGGGAAAACCTACGAGCAGTACTTC
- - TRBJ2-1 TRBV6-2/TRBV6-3 CASSYEGAYNEQFF TGTGCCAGCAGTTACGAGGGAGCGTACAATGAGCAGTTCTTC
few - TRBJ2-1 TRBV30 CAWRAGATPGYRNEQFF TGTGCCTGGAGGGCAGGGGCTACCCCGGGCTACCGGAATGAGCAGTTCTTC
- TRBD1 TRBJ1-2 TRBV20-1 CSASTQGRVGGYTF TGCAGTGCTTCCACACAGGGGCGGGTGGGGGGCTACACCTTC
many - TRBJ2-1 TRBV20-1 CSALDSGLPSYNEQFF TGCAGTGCTTTAGATTCGGGACTCCCCTCCTACAATGAGCAGTTCTTC
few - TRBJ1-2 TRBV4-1 CASSQDMYGYTF TGCGCCAGCAGCCAAGATATGTATGGCTACACCTTC
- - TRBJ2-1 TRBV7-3 CAARNKRHNEQFF TGTGCCGCCCGAAACAAAAGACACAATGAGCAGTTCTTC
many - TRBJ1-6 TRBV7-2 CASSSLGSYNSPLHF TGTGCCAGCAGCTCCCTCGGGTCCTATAATTCACCCCTCCACTTT
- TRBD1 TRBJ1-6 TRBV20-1 CSANRQGGSYNSPLHF TGCAGTGCGAACCGACAGGGAGGTTCCTATAATTCACCCCTCCACTTT
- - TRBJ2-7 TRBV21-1 CASSKEAGGCGQYF TGTGCCAGCAGCAAAGAGGCCGGGGGGTGCGGGCAGTACTTC
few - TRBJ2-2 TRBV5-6 CASSFNYGGRAGELFF TGTGCCAGCAGCTTCAACTATGGAGGGCGCGCCGGGGAGCTGTTTTTT
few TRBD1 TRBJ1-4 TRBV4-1 CASSHLLDRAGEKLFF TGCGCCAGCAGCCACCTTCTGGACAGGGCCGGTGAAAAACTGTTTTTT
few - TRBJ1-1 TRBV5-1 CASSQGTGRDAEAFF TGCGCCAGCAGCCAGGGTACGGGGCGGGACGCTGAAGCTTTCTTT
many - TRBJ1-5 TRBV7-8 CASTIDVARRGNQPQHF TGTGCCAGCACCATAGACGTCGCGCGCAGAGGCAATCAGCCCCAGCATTTT
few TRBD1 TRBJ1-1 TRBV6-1 CASKTGANTEAFF TGTGCCAGCAAGACAGGGGCGAACACTGAAGCTTTCTTT
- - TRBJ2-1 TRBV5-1 CASSENSPRDNEQFF TGCGCCAGCAGCGAGAACTCTCCTAGGGACAATGAGCAGTTCTTC
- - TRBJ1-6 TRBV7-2 CASSLVRSDSYNSPLHF TGTGCCAGCAGCTTAGTTCGGTCGGACTCCTATAATTCACCCCTCCACTTT